This T cell receptor beta chain was profiled in a study of OX40 agonist ivuxolimab in advanced cancers. Looking at the study overall: In three patients, partial responses were observed, one with hepatocellular carcinoma and two with cutaneous melanoma.

TCRdb's table, derived via immunoSEQ multiplex PCR, lists solely in-frame clones and lacks some. The sample comprises tens of thousands of clones, around 90% of which are singletons, and around 4.1% rests with the top ten. The study, taken as a whole, reports: CD4+ T cells averaged fewer expanded clones than CD8+ T cells. Normalized expansion of T-cell clones was also low for some nonresponders.

Systemic immunosuppression or autoimmune disease history was grounds to exclude patients. As concerns this clone: Its specificity is unknown.

This CDR3 has 14 residues. The V segment lost 4 bases and the J segment 3 bases; nucleotides outside the gene matches: 6. CDR1 and CDR2 (germline): MNHEY, SVGAGI. Sequencing was performed on CD4+ or CD8+ T cells sorted from blood, taken in a trial of the OX40 agonist ivuxolimab. The rearrangement links TRBV6-5 to TRBJ2-7; 7 nucleotides agree with TRBD1. The TCR sequence derives from an adult with an advanced solid tumor such as melanoma, head and neck, liver or kidney cancer. CDR3 in amino acids: CASSSRQGHYEQYF. Written as DNA, the CDR3 is TGTGCCAGCAGTTCCAGACAGGGTCACTACGAGCAGTACTTC.